The 27 T cell receptor beta chains given below trace back to one sample, sequenced in a study of T-cell reconstitution after alpha-beta-depleted transplantation in children. A library of TCRbeta sequences, prepared with unique molecular identifiers, was generated. TCRdb fed the PCR reads into MiXCR, producing one record per CDR3 protein. This table holds 530,000 or so distinct CDR3 sequences, 25% to 30% found once. The sample in question was PBMCs, obtained before TCRalphabeta/CD19-depleted stem cell transplant. Receptor source: a boy younger than two with Wiskott-Aldrich syndrome, due to receive a stem cell transplant.

This rearrangement joins TRBV24-1 to TRBJ2-5; D call uncertain. Germline CDR1 and CDR2: KGHDR and SFDVKD. Trimming left V 6 bases short and J 2 bases short, with 3 bases between. There are 11 residues in the CDR3. CDR3 bases: TGTGCCACCAGTAGGCAAGAGACCCAGTACTTC. Residues: CATSRQETQYF.

This clonotype was counted between two and nine times. The chain has TRBV12-3 or TRBV12-4 and TRBJ2-5, with D maybe TRBD2 (5 bases). The ends were cut back, 7 bases at V and 3 bases at J, with 12 bases in the middle. This CDR3 is 13 amino acids long. The CDR3 sequence: CASTSVEEETQYF. The CDR3 DNA reads as TGTGCCAGCACCTCAGTGGAGGAAGAGACCCAGTACTTC.

The rearrangement links TRBV7-8 to TRBJ2-6; D not certain. This CDR3 is 18 amino acids long. Deletions cut 2 bases from V and 0 bases from J, with 14 bases between. In germline, CDR1 is SGHVS, CDR2 FQNEAQ. CDR3: CASSLLRLINSGANVLTF. The CDR3 coding sequence is TGTGCCAGCAGCTTATTGAGACTTATCAACTCTGGGGCCAACGTCCTGACTTTC.

The V gene is TRBV5-1, the J gene TRBJ2-3, with D perhaps matching TRBD1 (6 bases). CDR3 length equals 15 residues. The germline V and J ends were trimmed by 1 base and 1 base, with 10 bases remaining between them. The germline V gene has CDR1 SGHRS and CDR2 YFSETQ. CDR3 sequence reads: CASSLIQGGTDTQYF. CDR3 DNA: TGCGCCAGCAGCTTGATACAGGGTGGCACAGATACGCAGTATTTT.

The chain carries TRBV11-2 and TRBJ2-3, with D perhaps matching TRBD1 or TRBD2 (5 bases each). Germline-derived CDR1 and CDR2 are SGHAT and FQNNGV. Trimming removed 5 bases at V and 5 bases at J, with 17 bases between. This CDR3 has 15 amino acids. CDR3 region: CASSPEGRHIDTQYF. CDR3 bases: TGTGCCAGCAGCCCAGAGGGACGGCATATAGATACGCAGTATTTT.

This sequence joins TRBV5-1 and TRBJ2-3, with 10 bases aligning to TRBD2. Germline-derived CDR1 and CDR2 are SGHRS and YFSETQ. The CDR3 runs to 16 residues. The J segment lost 0 bases and the V segment lost 4 bases, leaving 5 bases of the junction unmatched. The CDR3 sequence is CASSRVLAGSTDTQYF. For the CDR3, the DNA is TGCGCCAGCAGCAGAGTACTAGCGGGGAGCACAGATACGCAGTATTTT.

The chain employs TRBV28 and TRBJ2-1; D is unresolved. The germline V gene encodes CDR1 MDHEN and CDR2 SYDVKM. V lost 10 bases, J lost 2 bases, and 21 bases lay in between. The CDR3 has 16 residues. The CDR3 sequence: CATLPGLLTTYNEQFF. The CDR3 coding sequence is TGTGCCACCCTCCCCGGGCTCCTGACCACCTACAATGAGCAGTTCTTC.

The chain recombines TRBV5-1 with TRBJ2-1, with 9 bases lining up with TRBD2. The trim removed 0 bases at V and 6 bases at J, leaving 10 bases unmatched. Germline CDR1 SGHRS, CDR2 YFSETQ. The CDR3 is 17 residues long. CDR3 protein: CASSLVLAGTVGNEQFF. Written as DNA, the CDR3 is TGCGCCAGCAGCTTGGTACTAGCGGGTACAGTCGGCAATGAGCAGTTCTTC.

This CDR3 is CASSSTGNYNQPQHF. CDR3 sequence (DNA): TGTGCCAGCAGCTCTACAGGGAATTACAATCAGCCCCAGCATTTT. The chain uses TRBV5-5 and TRBJ1-5, with a possible D match to TRBD1 (6 bases). CDR3 size: 15 residues. Between the trimmed V and J ends, which lost 3 bases and 3 bases, there was a span of 13 bases. Per germline, CDR1 SGHKS and CDR2 YYEKEE (reference sequence).

This clonotype showed up just a few times. The J gene is TRBJ1-1, the V gene TRBV7-9; D is ambiguous. Trimming pared 5 bases from V and 0 bases from J, leaving 10 bases between. The CDR3 length is 14 residues. Germline loops: CDR1 SEHNR, CDR2 FQNEAQ (reference sequence). CDR3 coding DNA: TGTGCCAGCAGCCTCCAGGTCATGAACACTGAAGCTTTCTTT. Encoded protein: CASSLQVMNTEAFF.

The chain employs TRBV29-1 and TRBJ2-5, with D perhaps TRBD2 (5 bases). The V end was cut by 5 bases, the J end by 5 bases, with 15 bases between. The CDR3 runs 13 residues. Germline V gene lookup returns CDR1 SQVTM and CDR2 ANQGSEA. This CDR3 reads CSVTGGQSETQYF. For the CDR3, the DNA is TGCAGCGTTACTGGCGGGCAGTCGGAGACCCAGTACTTC.

This clonotype was seen only a few times. V and J are TRBV5-5 and TRBJ2-2; a weak D match, TRBD2 (6 bases). This CDR3 region has 15 residues. The germline gives CDR1 SGHKS, CDR2 YYEKEE (reference sequence). The ends were cut back, 1 base at V and 5 bases at J, with 12 bases in the middle. The CDR3 region has the DNA TGTGCCAGCAGCTTGTACGGGGGAGAGACCGGGGAGCTGTTTTTT. Translation gives CASSLYGGETGELFF.

The CDR3 region is CVPDEGEAETQYF. The CDR3, as DNA: TGTGTCCCGGATGAGGGGGAGGCAGAGACCCAGTACTTC. This chain connects TRBV12-3 or TRBV12-4 to TRBJ2-5; D may match TRBD1 or TRBD2 (6 bases each). CDR3 length equals 13 residues.

V and J are TRBV20-1 and TRBJ2-1, with TRBD2 identical over 9 bases. V was pared by 8 bases and J by 5 bases, with 10 bases of the junction left unmatched. The germline V gene encodes CDR1 DFQATT and CDR2 SNEGSKA (reference sequence). The CDR3 totals 14 residues. The CDR3 protein is CSPDGLAGNNEQFF. CDR3 bases: TGCAGTCCAGACGGGCTAGCGGGAAACAATGAGCAGTTCTTC.

The genes are TRBV5-1 and TRBJ1-4; the D gene is possibly TRBD1 (6 bases). CDR1 is SGHRS and CDR2 is YFSETQ in the germline V gene. CDR3 length equals 15 residues. Trimming took off 2 bases at V and 3 bases at J, with 11 bases between the two ends. CDR3 coding DNA: TGCGCCAGCAGCTTTACAGGGCGGGCTAATGAAAAACTGTTTTTT. Encoded protein: CASSFTGRANEKLFF.

This clonotype was seen a handful of times. V usage is TRBV5-1 and J usage is TRBJ1-2; 8 nucleotides line up with TRBD1. This CDR3 is built from 14 residues. The junction had 4 bases not matched to a gene; V was cut back by 0 bases and J by 6 bases. Germline V gene sequence: CDR1 SGHRS, CDR2 YFSETQ. CDR3 loop: CASSLARTGHGYTF. CDR3 DNA sequence: TGCGCCAGCAGCTTGGCCAGGACAGGGCATGGCTACACCTTC.

A few counts support this clonotype. For the CDR3, the DNA is TGCAGTGCGCAACAGGGGGGCGGGACTGAAGCTTTCTTT. Translating it yields CSAQQGGGTEAFF. The chain uses TRBV20-1 and TRBJ1-1, with 8 nucleotides matching TRBD1. The V and J ends lost 6 bases and 5 bases, in that order; junction bases with no gene match: 8. Germline V gene lookup returns CDR1 DFQATT and CDR2 SNEGSKA (reference sequence). CDR3 length: 13 residues.

CDR3 sequence: CSARRGMPAAGELFF. The CDR3 nucleotides are TGCAGTGCTCGGCGCGGGATGCCGGCGGCCGGGGAGCTGTTTTTT. The chain couples TRBV20-1 to TRBJ2-2; weak D call: TRBD2 (6 bases). The germline V gene has CDR1 DFQATT and CDR2 SNEGSKA (reference sequence). The CDR3 contains 15 residues. Deletions cut 5 bases from V and 6 bases from J, with 19 bases between.

This clonotype was counted between two and nine times. This rearrangement joins TRBV6-2 or TRBV6-3 to TRBJ2-7, with 11 bases aligning to TRBD2. Per the germline V gene, CDR1 is MNHEY and CDR2 is SVGEGT. The CDR3 covers 22 residues. The junction had 31 bases not matched to a gene; V was cut back by 8 bases and J by 4 bases. This CDR3 reads CASGHGFGTSGKSWALRYEQYF. DNA for the CDR3: TGTGCCAGCGGACACGGCTTCGGGACTAGCGGCAAGTCCTGGGCACTGAGGTACGAGCAGTACTTC.

This CDR3 reads CASSLRELGQGRNEQYF. CDR3 bases: TGCGCCAGCAGCCTGCGCGAGCTGGGACAGGGTAGGAACGAGCAGTACTTC. The rearrangement joins TRBV5-1 to TRBJ2-7, with 9 bases matching TRBD1. This CDR3 contains 17 residues. The V gene end was trimmed by 4 bases and the J gene end by 5 bases; junction bases not matched to a gene: 16. Per the germline V gene, CDR1 is SGHRS and CDR2 is YFSETQ.

The chain is built from TRBV12-3 or TRBV12-4 and TRBJ2-1, with 7 bases matching TRBD1. With V trimmed by 7 bases and J by 5 bases, 8 bases remained unmatched. The CDR3 loop spans 14 amino acids. The CDR3: CASKAGTADNEQFF. CDR3 sequence (DNA): TGTGCCAGCAAGGCCGGGACAGCAGACAATGAGCAGTTCTTC.

This clonotype was observed a handful of times. This chain connects TRBV20-1 to TRBJ2-1; no definite D call. This CDR3 has 12 amino acids. The germline V and J ends were trimmed by 1 base and 5 bases, with 6 bases remaining between them. Germline loops: CDR1 DFQATT, CDR2 SNEGSKA (reference sequence). The CDR3 protein is CSARALHNEQFF. CDR3 DNA sequence: TGCAGTGCTAGAGCGCTGCACAATGAGCAGTTCTTC.

The CDR3 DNA reads as TGCAGTGCCTTTGGGTCATCCTACGAGCAGTACTTC. Protein: CSAFGSSYEQYF. V and J are TRBV20-1 and TRBJ2-7, with unresolved D. The CDR3 sequence is 12 residues long. The V gene lost 6 bases and the J gene lost 1 base, with 10 bases spanning the gap. CDR1 and CDR2 from the germline V gene are DFQATT and SNEGSKA (reference sequence).

This clonotype was recorded a few times. This chain joins TRBV28 and TRBJ2-3; D call uncertain. The germline V gene encodes CDR1 MDHEN and CDR2 SYDVKM. The V and J ends lost 3 bases and 0 bases respectively, with 16 bases between them. CDR3 length equals 17 residues. The CDR3 sequence: CASSLEIYKASTDTQYF. CDR3 DNA sequence: TGTGCCAGCAGTTTGGAGATTTATAAGGCTAGCACAGATACGCAGTATTTT.

V gene TRBV7-3 combines with J gene TRBJ2-1; perhaps D is TRBD1 or TRBD2 (5 bases each). The V end was cut by 7 bases, the J end by 8 bases, with 12 bases between. The CDR3 length is 12 residues. Germline values: CDR1 SGHTA, CDR2 FQGTGA. The CDR3 coding sequence is TGTGCCAGCACCTATCAGGGAGATGAGCAGTTCTTC. This sequence encodes CASTYQGDEQFF.

CDR3 sequence: CSARSPGQGSYGYTF. The CDR3 DNA reads TGCAGTGCTAGATCTCCGGGACAGGGGAGCTATGGCTACACCTTC. The chain employs TRBV20-1 and TRBJ1-2, with 10 positions matching TRBD1. Germline V gene data show CDR1 as DFQATT and CDR2 as SNEGSKA (reference sequence). The CDR3 totals 15 residues. Trimming cost V 2 bases and J 4 bases; bases outside gene matches: 7.

This clonotype came up a few times. The chain joins TRBV20-1 to TRBJ1-5; D unclear. With 0 bases removed from V and 7 bases from J, the gap between germline ends came to 7 bases. The length of the CDR3 is 12 residues. The germline CDR1 and CDR2 sequences are DFQATT and SNEGSKA (reference sequence). The CDR3 DNA sequence: TGCAGTGCTAGAGATAGGGCCCAGCCCCAGCATTTT. Translated, it gives CSARDRAQPQHF.